This T cell receptor (beta chain) emerged from a study of T-cell memory formation after mild COVID-19. The study's findings and limits: Clones contracting day 15 to 85 were balanced CD4/CD8; later expanders leaned CD4+.

In its sample, this clonotype was seen many times. The antigen remains unidentified. This CDR3 has 14 residues. CDR1 and CDR2 from the germline V gene are KGHDR and SFDVKD. V lost 3 bases and J lost 8; bases outside the gene matches: 6. TCRdb used MiXCR to reprocess the 5' RACE reads, holding one entry per CDR3 protein. The sample yields about 200,000 distinct CDR3 sequences, 9.5% to 10% seen once. The sequenced sample consisted of PBMCs or a T cell subset sorted from them (not recorded which). The genes are TRBV24-1 and TRBJ1-2, with 9 bases that match TRBD1. The source of this sequence is a man between 18 and 35 years old who had mild COVID-19 (a few samples of this study predate the infection). Cell type and time point are not known. CDR3 sequence reads: CATSDLGTGSGYTF. As DNA, the CDR3 is TGTGCCACCAGTGATCTTGGGACAGGGAGCGGCTACACCTTC.